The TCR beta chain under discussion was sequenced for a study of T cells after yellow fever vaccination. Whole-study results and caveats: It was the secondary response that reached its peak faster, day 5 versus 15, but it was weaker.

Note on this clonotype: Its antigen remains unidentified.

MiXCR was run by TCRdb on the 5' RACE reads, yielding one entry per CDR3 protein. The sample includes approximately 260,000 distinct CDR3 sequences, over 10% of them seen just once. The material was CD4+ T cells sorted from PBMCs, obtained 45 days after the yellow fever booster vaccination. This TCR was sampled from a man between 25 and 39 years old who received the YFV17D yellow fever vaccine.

Written as DNA, the CDR3 is TGTGCCAGCAGTTTGAAGACAGGGCCGGGGAACGAGCAGTACTTC. Translation gives CASSLKTGPGNEQYF. The chain carries TRBV27 and TRBJ2-7; 7 nucleotides align to TRBD1. The germline gives CDR1 MNHEY, CDR2 SMNVEV (reference sequence). With 3 bases clipped from V and 5 bases from J, the junction kept 10 bases outside the gene matches. This CDR3 is 15 amino acids long.